The entry below gives a single T cell receptor (beta chain) sequence along with its context. Its target is not known. Produced via immunoSEQ multiplex PCR; TCRdb's table is partial and in-frame only. The sample yields more than 150,000 clones, more than 85% seen once. The data were obtained in a study of T cell responses to AZD1222 COVID-19 vaccine. Study-wide findings and caveats: Clonal diversity was possibly underestimated, and white British individuals and females predominated among donors. The number of AZD1222 recipients seropositive at baseline was only 6 or 7. Spike-specific TCR breadth and depth went up after people got two AZD1222 doses.

From germline, CDR1 is KGHDR and CDR2 SFDVKD. The CDR3 runs to 17 residues. Deletions cut 6 bases from V and 7 bases from J, with 21 bases between. The source was peripheral blood, collected on day 0 of AZD1222 vaccination. The rearrangement links TRBV24-1 to TRBJ1-6; possible D gene TRBD1, 6 bases. The clonotype was recovered from an adult in good health. The CDR3 protein is CATSFLLRGLRNSPLHF. The DNA of the CDR3 is TGTGCCACCAGTTTTCTTTTGCGGGGGCTGAGGAATTCACCCCTCCACTTT.